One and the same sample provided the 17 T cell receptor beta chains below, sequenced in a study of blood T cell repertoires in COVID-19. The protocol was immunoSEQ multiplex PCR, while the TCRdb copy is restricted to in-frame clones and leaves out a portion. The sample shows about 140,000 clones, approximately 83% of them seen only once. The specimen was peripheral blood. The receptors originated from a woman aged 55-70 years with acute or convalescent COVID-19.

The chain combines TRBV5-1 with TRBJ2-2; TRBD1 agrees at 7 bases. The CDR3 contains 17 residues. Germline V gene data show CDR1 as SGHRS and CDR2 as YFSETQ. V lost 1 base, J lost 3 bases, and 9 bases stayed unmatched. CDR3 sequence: CASSLRGGNLDTGELFF. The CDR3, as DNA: TGCGCCAGCAGCTTGAGAGGGGGCAATTTGGACACCGGGGAGCTGTTTTTT.

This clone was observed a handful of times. In nucleotides, the CDR3 is TGTGCCAGCAGCTTAAGGGGGCGGGGGGTATGGAGCAATCAGCCCCAGCATTTT. It codes for CASSLRGRGVWSNQPQHF. V gene TRBV7-8 combines with J gene TRBJ1-5; 7 bases agree with TRBD1. The junction had 11 bases not matched to a gene; V was cut back by 2 bases and J by 1 base. The CDR3 length is 18 residues. Germline loops: CDR1 SGHVS, CDR2 FQNEAQ.

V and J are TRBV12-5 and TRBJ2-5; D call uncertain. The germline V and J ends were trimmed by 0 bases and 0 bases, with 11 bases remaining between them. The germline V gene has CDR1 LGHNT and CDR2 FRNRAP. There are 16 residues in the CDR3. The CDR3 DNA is TGTGCTAGTGGTTTGGTACTGGGCCATGACCAAGAGACCCAGTACTTC. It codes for CASGLVLGHDQETQYF.

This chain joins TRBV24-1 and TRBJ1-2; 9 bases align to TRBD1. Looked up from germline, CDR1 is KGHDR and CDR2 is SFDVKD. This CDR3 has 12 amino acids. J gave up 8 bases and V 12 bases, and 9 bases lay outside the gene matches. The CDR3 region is CASSTGGDGYTF. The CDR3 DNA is TGTGCCTCTTCAACAGGGGGCGACGGCTACACCTTC.

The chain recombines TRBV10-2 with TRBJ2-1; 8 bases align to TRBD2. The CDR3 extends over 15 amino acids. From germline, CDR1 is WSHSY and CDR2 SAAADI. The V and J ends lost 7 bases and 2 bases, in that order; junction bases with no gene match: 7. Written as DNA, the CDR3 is TGCGCCAGCACCCCCCTGACTAGCGCCTACAATGAGCAGTTCTTC. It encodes CASTPLTSAYNEQFF.

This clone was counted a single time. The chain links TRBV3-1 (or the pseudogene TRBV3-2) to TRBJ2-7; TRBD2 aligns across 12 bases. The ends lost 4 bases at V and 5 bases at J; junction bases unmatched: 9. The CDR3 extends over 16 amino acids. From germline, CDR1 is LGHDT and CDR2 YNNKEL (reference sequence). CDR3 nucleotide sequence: TGTGCCAGCAGCCGCCCTAGCGGGAGGGCCGTCCACGAGCAGTACTTC. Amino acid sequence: CASSRPSGRAVHEQYF.

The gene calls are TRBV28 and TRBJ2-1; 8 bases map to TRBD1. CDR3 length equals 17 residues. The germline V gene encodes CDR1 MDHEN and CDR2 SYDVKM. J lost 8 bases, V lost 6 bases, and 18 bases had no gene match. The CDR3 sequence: CASSPTRGHRYTHEQFF. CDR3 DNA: TGTGCCAGCAGCCCCACCAGGGGGCATCGTTACACTCATGAGCAGTTCTTC.

This CDR3 reads CSASGTGGSSYNEQFF. CDR3 DNA: TGCAGTGCTAGTGGAACGGGAGGGAGCTCCTACAATGAGCAGTTCTTC. This sequence joins TRBV20-1 and TRBJ2-1; 8 bases map to TRBD2. The CDR3 covers 16 residues. V lost 3 bases to trimming and J lost 0 bases; unmatched junction nucleotides: 7. Per germline, CDR1 DFQATT and CDR2 SNEGSKA (reference sequence).

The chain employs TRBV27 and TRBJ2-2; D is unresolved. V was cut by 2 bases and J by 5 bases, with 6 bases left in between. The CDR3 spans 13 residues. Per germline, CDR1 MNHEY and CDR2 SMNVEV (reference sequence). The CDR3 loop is CASSLRPTGELFF. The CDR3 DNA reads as TGTGCCAGCAGTTTACGTCCGACCGGGGAGCTGTTTTTT.

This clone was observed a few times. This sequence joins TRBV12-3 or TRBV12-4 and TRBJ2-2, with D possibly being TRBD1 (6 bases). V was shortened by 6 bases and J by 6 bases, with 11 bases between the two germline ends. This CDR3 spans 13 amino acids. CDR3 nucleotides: TGTGCCAGCAGCCTAAAGGGGGCCGGGGAGCTGTTTTTT. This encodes CASSLKGAGELFF.

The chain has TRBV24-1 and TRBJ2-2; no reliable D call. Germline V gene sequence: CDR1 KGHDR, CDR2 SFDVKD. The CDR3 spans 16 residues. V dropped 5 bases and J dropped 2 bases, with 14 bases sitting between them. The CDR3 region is CATSAPLESNTGELFF. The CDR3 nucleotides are TGTGCCACCAGTGCCCCTCTAGAGTCAAACACCGGGGAGCTGTTTTTT.

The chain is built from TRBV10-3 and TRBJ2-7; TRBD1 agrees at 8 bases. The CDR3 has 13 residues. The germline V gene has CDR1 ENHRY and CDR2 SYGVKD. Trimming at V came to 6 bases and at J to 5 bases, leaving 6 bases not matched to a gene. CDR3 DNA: TGTGCCATCAGGACAGGGGATTTGAACGAGCAGTACTTC. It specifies CAIRTGDLNEQYF.

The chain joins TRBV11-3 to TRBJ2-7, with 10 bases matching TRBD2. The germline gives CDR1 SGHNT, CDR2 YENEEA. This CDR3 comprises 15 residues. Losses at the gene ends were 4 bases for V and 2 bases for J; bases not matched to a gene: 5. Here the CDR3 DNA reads TGTGCCAGCAGCTGGACTAGCGGCCTGACCTACGAGCAGTACTTC. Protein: CASSWTSGLTYEQYF.

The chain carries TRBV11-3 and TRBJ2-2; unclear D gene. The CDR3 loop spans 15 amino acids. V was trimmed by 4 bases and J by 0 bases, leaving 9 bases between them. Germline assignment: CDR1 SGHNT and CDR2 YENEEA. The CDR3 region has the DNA TGTGCCAGCAGCTGGTACAGCTCGAACACCGGGGAGCTGTTTTTT. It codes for CASSWYSSNTGELFF.

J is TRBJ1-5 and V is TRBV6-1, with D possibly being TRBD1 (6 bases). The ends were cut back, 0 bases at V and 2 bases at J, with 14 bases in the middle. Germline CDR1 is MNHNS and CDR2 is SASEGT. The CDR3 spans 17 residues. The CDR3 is CASSEARGGAGNQPQHF. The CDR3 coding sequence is TGTGCCAGCAGTGAAGCGCGGGGGGGCGCGGGCAATCAGCCCCAGCATTTT.

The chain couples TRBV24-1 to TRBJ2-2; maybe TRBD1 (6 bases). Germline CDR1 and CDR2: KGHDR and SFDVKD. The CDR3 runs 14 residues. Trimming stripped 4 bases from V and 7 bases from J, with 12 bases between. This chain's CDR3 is CATSETGSGGELFF. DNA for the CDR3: TGTGCCACCAGTGAGACAGGATCTGGCGGGGAGCTGTTTTTT.

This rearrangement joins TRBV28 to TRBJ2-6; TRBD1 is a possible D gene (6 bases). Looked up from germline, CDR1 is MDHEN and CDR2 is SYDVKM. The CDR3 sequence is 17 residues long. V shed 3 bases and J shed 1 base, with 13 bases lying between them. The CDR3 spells CASSLQLGGSGANVLTF. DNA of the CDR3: TGTGCCAGCAGTTTGCAACTAGGGGGATCTGGGGCCAACGTCCTGACTTTC. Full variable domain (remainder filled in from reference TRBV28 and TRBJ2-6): DVKVTQSSRYLVKRTGEKVFLECVQDMDHENMFWYRQDPGLGLRLIYFSYDVKMKEKGDIPEGYSVSREKKERFSLILESASTNQTSMYLCASSLQLGGSGANVLTFGAGSRLTVL.